This is a list of T cell receptor beta chains from one sample in a study of cytomegalovirus exposure and HLA in healthy donors. Method: immunoSEQ multiplex PCR; TCRdb's copy keeps in-frame clones and lacks some. The sample gives fewer than 150,000 clones, roughly four fifths of which show up once; 3.1% is in the top ten. The sequenced material came from PBMCs. The source is a man aged 30 to 39 in good health and CMV-seronegative. The CDR3 runs from the conserved cysteine through the conserved F or W. Fields, in order: V gene, clone size, J gene, D gene, CDR3 protein, CDR3 DNA. D genes are given only for firm matches. The size field is filled for only some rows; it gives once, few, many or a size class.

TRBV2	once	TRBJ2-5	TRBD2	CASRGGLAGQETQYF	TGTGCCAGCAGGGGAGGACTAGCGGGACAAGAGACCCAGTACTTC
TRBV29-1	NA	TRBJ2-7	NA	CSVGQNGYEQYF	TGCAGCGTCGGACAAAACGGCTACGAGCAGTACTTC
TRBV5-6	NA	TRBJ1-2	NA	CASSYKGGPGGYTF	TGTGCCAGCAGCTATAAGGGGGGGCCTGGTGGCTACACCTTC
TRBV5-8	few	TRBJ2-3	NA	CASSLVGGMTDTQYF	TGTGCCAGCAGCTTAGTCGGCGGGATGACAGATACGCAGTATTTT
TRBV4-3	NA	TRBJ2-3	NA	CASSQGRGLRDTQYF	TGCGCCAGCAGCCAAGGAAGAGGATTGAGGGATACGCAGTATTTT
TRBV19	NA	TRBJ2-7	NA	CASSTRGVSYEQYF	TGTGCCAGTAGTACCAGGGGGGTGTCCTACGAGCAGTACTTC
TRBV30	NA	TRBJ1-1	NA	CAWSVPGGTEAFF	TGTGCCTGGAGTGTACCGGGGGGCACTGAAGCTTTCTTT
TRBV7-2	once	TRBJ2-7	TRBD1	CASSPSTGTYEQYF	TGTGCCAGCAGCCCCTCGACAGGGACCTACGAGCAGTACTTC
TRBV7-2	NA	TRBJ2-3	TRBD2	CASSPPLAGAADTQYF	TGTGCCAGCAGCCCGCCCCTAGCGGGAGCTGCGGATACGCAGTATTTT
TRBV2	once	TRBJ2-7	TRBD1	CASSEGTGGVEQYF	TGTGCCAGCAGTGAAGGGACAGGGGGCGTCGAGCAGTACTTC